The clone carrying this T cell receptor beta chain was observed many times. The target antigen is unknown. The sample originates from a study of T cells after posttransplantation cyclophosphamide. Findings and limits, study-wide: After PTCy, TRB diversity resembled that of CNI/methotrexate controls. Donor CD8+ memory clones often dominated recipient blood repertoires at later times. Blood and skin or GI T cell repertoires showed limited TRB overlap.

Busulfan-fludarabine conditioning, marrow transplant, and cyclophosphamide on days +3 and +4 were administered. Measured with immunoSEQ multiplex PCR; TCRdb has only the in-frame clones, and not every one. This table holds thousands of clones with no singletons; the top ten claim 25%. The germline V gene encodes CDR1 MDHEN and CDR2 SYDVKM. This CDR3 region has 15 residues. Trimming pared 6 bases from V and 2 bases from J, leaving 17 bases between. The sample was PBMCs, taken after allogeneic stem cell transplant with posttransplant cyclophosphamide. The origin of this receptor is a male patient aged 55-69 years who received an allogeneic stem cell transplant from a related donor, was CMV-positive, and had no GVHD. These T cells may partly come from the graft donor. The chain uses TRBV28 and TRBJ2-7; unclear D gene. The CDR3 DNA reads TGTGCCAGCAGCAATCAGAGGATCTTGGCCTACGAGCAGTACTTC. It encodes CASSNQRILAYEQYF.